The 11 T cell receptor beta chains below come from one sample, sequenced in a study of neurological immune-mediated disorders. Via MiXCR, TCRdb re-called the 5' RACE reads, giving one row per CDR3 protein. The repertoire has about 59,000 distinct CDR3 sequences, 3% to 4% of them found once; the top ten carry roughly 2.2%. The sample comprised PBMCs. The receptor source for this set is a woman aged 45-65 years with multiple sclerosis.

This clonotype has ten or more counts. The chain is built from TRBV7-8 and TRBJ1-5, with D hard to call. V shed 5 bases and J shed 4 bases, with 18 bases lying between them. The CDR3 totals 16 residues. Germline V gene lookup returns CDR1 SGHVS and CDR2 FQNEAQ. CDR3 sequence reads: CASSPIRSVSNQPQHF. The CDR3 bases are TGTGCCAGCAGCCCCATAAGGTCTGTCTCTAATCAGCCCCAGCATTTT.

This clonotype showed up many times. The gene calls are TRBV20-1 and TRBJ2-5; maybe TRBD2 (6 bases). This CDR3 is built from 17 residues. With 3 bases removed from V and 7 bases from J, the gap between germline ends came to 27 bases. Germline CDR1 DFQATT, CDR2 SNEGSKA (reference sequence). The CDR3 here is CSASNPRSGAPGGTQYF. The CDR3 DNA follows: TGCAGTGCTAGCAACCCCCGGTCCGGGGCCCCCGGGGGGACCCAGTACTTC.

This clonotype was detected ten times or more. The gene calls are TRBV6-2 or TRBV6-3 and TRBJ2-1; 8 bases map to TRBD2. J lost 3 bases, V lost 6 bases, and 10 bases had no gene match. The CDR3 is 16 amino acids. Germline CDR1 reads MNHEY; CDR2 reads SVGEGT. CDR3 sequence reads: CASSDGAGGDYNEQFF. For the CDR3, the DNA is TGTGCCAGCAGCGACGGGGCGGGAGGTGACTACAATGAGCAGTTCTTC.

The chain carries TRBV5-6 and TRBJ2-1; 14 positions agree with TRBD2. Germline loops: CDR1 SGHDT, CDR2 YYEEEE. V shed 3 bases, J shed 3 bases, and the junction held 8 bases outside the gene matches. This CDR3 comprises 18 residues. In nucleotides, the CDR3 is TGTGCCAGCAGCTACTCCGGGACTAGCGGGAGATACTACAATGAGCAGTTCTTC. It specifies CASSYSGTSGRYYNEQFF. Full variable domain (remainder filled in from reference TRBV5-6 and TRBJ2-1): DAGVTQSPTHLIKTRGQQVTLRCSPKSGHDTVSWYQQALGQGPQFIFQYYEEEERQRGNFPDRFSGHQFPNYSSELNVNALLLGDSALYLCASSYSGTSGRYYNEQFFGPGTRLTVL.

This clonotype was seen repeatedly, ten times or more. The chain joins TRBV7-9 to TRBJ2-3; D gene unclear. The germline CDR1 and CDR2 sequences are SEHNR and FQNEAQ (reference sequence). V was shortened by 4 bases and J by 4 bases, with 6 bases between the two germline ends. This CDR3 has 12 residues. The CDR3 here is CASSSTADTQYF. CDR3 coding DNA: TGTGCCAGCAGCTCCACCGCAGATACGCAGTATTTT.

This clonotype showed up many times. J is TRBJ1-6 and V is TRBV27; D ambiguous. The V gene lost 8 bases and the J gene lost 7 bases, with 15 bases spanning the gap. Per the germline V gene, CDR1 is MNHEY and CDR2 is SMNVEV (reference sequence). This CDR3 has 14 residues. The CDR3 here is CASRAAGNNSPLHF. CDR3 nucleotide sequence: TGTGCCAGCCGTGCGGCGGGAAACAATTCACCCCTCCACTTT.

A remark on this clonotype: A much more abundant neighbour one base away suggests this may be a read error. The V call is TRBV12-3 or TRBV12-4, the J call TRBJ1-4; D is unclear. The CDR3 length is 15 residues. The chain's CDR3 is CDSSLDGPPEGKLFF. In DNA form, the CDR3 reads TGTGACAGCAGTTTAGACGGCCCCCCGGAAGGAAAACTGTTTTTT.

This clonotype was seen at least ten times. The J gene is TRBJ1-3, the V gene TRBV4-1, with D unclear. The V end lost 1 base, the J end lost 0 bases, and 7 bases lay between the germline ends. CDR3 length: 15 amino acids. Germline CDR1 MGHRA, CDR2 YSYEKL. The CDR3 loop reads CASSQGPHSGNTIYF. In nucleotides, the CDR3 is TGCGCCAGCAGCCAAGGACCGCACTCTGGAAACACCATATATTTT.

At least ten counts were recorded for this clonotype. A junction boundary mismatches the germline segment, possibly from a read error. The chain combines TRBV20-1 with TRBJ1-6; 9 bases are a match to TRBD1. Germline CDR1 and CDR2: DFQATT and SNEGSKA (reference sequence). The CDR3 is 16 residues long. The DNA for the CDR3 is TGCAGTGCTCGCCTTGGGACAGGGTGGTTAGATTCACCCCTCAACTTT. Its protein is CSARLGTGWLDSPLNF.

This clonotype was observed at least ten times. CDR3 residues: CASSFGLAAVYEQYF. The CDR3 DNA reads TGTGCCAGCAGCTTTGGACTAGCGGCCGTCTACGAGCAGTACTTC. The chain joins TRBV7-2 to TRBJ2-7, with TRBD2 identical over 10 bases. Germline assignment: CDR1 SGHTA and CDR2 FQGNSA. J gave up 3 bases and V 3 bases, and 5 bases lay outside the gene matches. This CDR3 is built from 15 residues.

This clonotype occurred a few times. A much larger clone lies one base from this, so it may be a read error. This sequence joins TRBV29-1 and TRBJ1-1, with a weak D call TRBD1 (5 bases). The CDR3 totals 13 residues. CDR1 SQVTM and CDR2 ANQGSEA come from the germline V gene. V lost 6 bases and J 8 bases, leaving 19 bases between the germline ends. This chain's CDR3 is CSVVDAEGFEAFF. For the CDR3, the DNA is TGCAGCGTGGTGGACGCCGAGGGGTTCGAAGCTTTCTTT.